The 20 T cell receptor beta chains in this list originate from one sample, sequenced in a study of blood T cell repertoires in COVID-19. Only in-frame clones appear in the TCRdb table, and some are missing; sequencing was by immunoSEQ multiplex PCR. The profile shows 100,000 to 150,000 clones, roughly 88% of them singletons. Sequenced: peripheral blood. The receptors were sampled from a human donor in a cohort sampled during active COVID-19.

The gene calls are TRBV5-1 and TRBJ2-3, with D perhaps matching TRBD2 (5 bases). V was trimmed by 4 bases and J by 0 bases, leaving 9 bases between them. The CDR3 is 14 residues long. From germline, CDR1 is SGHRS and CDR2 YFSETQ. CDR3 nucleotides: TGCGCCAGCAGCGTAAGGACTAGCACAGATACGCAGTATTTT. This codes for CASSVRTSTDTQYF.

V is TRBV7-6 and J is TRBJ2-1; D uncertain. V lost 0 bases to trimming and J lost 9 bases, with 12 bases between them. In germline, CDR1 is SGHVS, CDR2 FNYEAQ. The CDR3 has 14 amino acids. DNA of the CDR3: TGTGCCAGCAGCTTAGCGGCATTAACGGGTGAGCAGTTCTTC. It yields the protein CASSLAALTGEQFF.

CDR3 region: CASSPTAGPYTEAFF. CDR3 nucleotide sequence: TGTGCCAGTAGTCCCACCGCCGGTCCGTACACTGAAGCTTTCTTT. This chain joins TRBV19 and TRBJ1-1; D is ambiguous. CDR3 length: 15 residues. The V end lost 5 bases, the J end lost 3 bases, and 16 bases lay between the germline ends. CDR1 is LNHDA and CDR2 is SQIVND in the germline V gene (reference sequence).

This chain connects TRBV6-5 to TRBJ2-1; D possibly corresponds to TRBD1 (5 bases). V gave up 6 bases and J gave up 6 bases, with 12 bases separating them. The CDR3 runs to 13 residues. Germline values: CDR1 MNHEY, CDR2 SVGAGI. The CDR3 region has the DNA TGTGCCAGCAGAACCCTCGACAGCAATGAGCAGTTCTTC. Its translation: CASRTLDSNEQFF.

This chain links TRBV5-1 with TRBJ2-1, with 10 bases fitting TRBD1. CDR3 size: 18 residues. V trimming: 1 base; J trimming: 8 bases; junction bases outside the gene matches: 15. Per germline, CDR1 SGHRS and CDR2 YFSETQ. The CDR3 DNA reads TGCGCCAGCAGCTTGAAGGAAGGCCCCGGGACAGGGGCGTATGAGCAGTTCTTC. Translation: CASSLKEGPGTGAYEQFF.

This clone was observed a handful of times. V and J are TRBV7-9 and TRBJ1-2, with 7 bases that match TRBD1. The germline gives CDR1 SEHNR, CDR2 FQNEAQ (reference sequence). The CDR3 contains 13 residues. Unmatched junction bases numbered 7, after V lost 5 bases and J lost 7 bases. The CDR3, as DNA: TGTGCCAGCAGCAGAGACAGGGTTTCTGGCTACACCTTC. Its protein is CASSRDRVSGYTF. The entire variable domain, with the rest obtained from reference TRBV7-9 and TRBJ1-2, is as follows: DTGVSQNPRHKITKRGQNVTFRCDPISEHNRLYWYRQTLGQGPEFLTYFQNEAQLEKSRLLSDRFSAERPKGSFSTLEIQRTEQGDSAMYLCASSRDRVSGYTFGSGTRLTVV.

The chain uses TRBV6-6 and TRBJ2-7; D uncertain. This CDR3 has 11 residues. The germline V and J ends were trimmed by 7 bases and 3 bases, with 7 bases remaining between them. Germline V gene data show CDR1 as MNHNY and CDR2 as SVGAGI (reference sequence). This CDR3 reads CASNSGYEQYF. The CDR3 nucleotides read TGTGCCAGCAACTCGGGCTACGAGCAGTACTTC.

The V and J genes are TRBV28 and TRBJ1-5, with D maybe TRBD1 (5 bases). Trimming cost V 7 bases and J 2 bases, with 24 bases left between them. Looked up from germline, CDR1 is MDHEN and CDR2 is SYDVKM. CDR3 length: 18 residues. CDR3 nucleotides: TGTGCCAGCACCCTCTTCGGGGGGACCCTCCCTCGCAATCAGCCCCAGCATTTT. Encoded protein: CASTLFGGTLPRNQPQHF.

CDR3 in DNA: TGTGCCAGTAGTCCCCTCACCTCAACACTAATCTATGGCTACACCTTC. Residues: CASSPLTSTLIYGYTF. The rearrangement links TRBV19 to TRBJ1-2; D ambiguous. Trimming left V 5 bases short and J 4 bases short, with 20 bases between. The CDR3 covers 16 residues. Germline V gives CDR1 LNHDA, CDR2 SQIVND (reference sequence).

This chain's CDR3 is CASRGTGKNTEAFF. CDR3 bases: TGTGCCAGCAGGGGGACAGGTAAGAACACTGAAGCTTTCTTT. The V and J genes are TRBV6-6 and TRBJ1-1, with 8 bases matching TRBD1. Germline values: CDR1 MNHNY, CDR2 SVGAGI (reference sequence). V was clipped by 6 bases and J by 1 base; unmatched bases: 4. The CDR3 consists of 14 residues.

The J gene is TRBJ2-5, the V gene TRBV5-1; D is possibly TRBD2 (6 bases). The CDR3 contains 14 residues. Trimming stripped 4 bases from V and 4 bases from J, with 14 bases between. CDR1 is SGHRS and CDR2 is YFSETQ in the germline V gene. CDR3 nucleotides: TGCGCCAGCAGCCCTACCCGGGGGACAGAGACCCAGTACTTC. Translation gives CASSPTRGTETQYF.

This chain joins TRBV12-3 or TRBV12-4 and TRBJ2-1; D gene ambiguous. Trimming took 5 bases from V and 6 from J, leaving 8 bases between them. The CDR3 covers 12 residues. The CDR3: CASSPAFNEQFF. The CDR3 nucleotides are TGTGCCAGCAGTCCAGCGTTCAATGAGCAGTTCTTC.

V is TRBV6-5 and J is TRBJ2-7; D gene ambiguous. V gave up 6 bases and J gave up 5 bases, with 14 bases separating them. The CDR3 has 13 amino acids. Germline-derived CDR1 and CDR2 are MNHEY and SVGAGI. CDR3 sequence (DNA): TGTGCCAGCAGCCTCCGTTGGCAACACGAGCAGTACTTC. The encoded protein is CASSLRWQHEQYF.

The chain has TRBV6-5 and TRBJ2-7; D is undetermined. This CDR3 contains 13 residues. Germline V gene lookup returns CDR1 MNHEY and CDR2 SVGAGI. Trimming took off 10 bases at V and 6 bases at J, with 19 bases between the two ends. The CDR3 DNA reads TGTGCCAACGCCCAACGGATCAACAGCGAGCAGTACTTC. It codes for CANAQRINSEQYF.

The gene calls are TRBV2 and TRBJ2-1; 11 bases fit TRBD2. V lost 6 bases to trimming and J lost 8 bases; unmatched junction nucleotides: 12. Germline V gene sequence: CDR1 SNHLY, CDR2 FYNNEI. CDR3 length: 16 residues. The CDR3 here is CASRWGRTSGSYEQFF. DNA of the CDR3: TGTGCCAGCAGGTGGGGGAGAACTAGCGGGAGCTATGAGCAGTTCTTC.

CDR3 in DNA: TGTGCCATCAGGGGAGGGCAGGGGCTAGAGACCCAGTACTTC. It translates to CAIRGGQGLETQYF. V usage is TRBV10-3 and J usage is TRBJ2-5, with D possibly being TRBD2 (7 bases). The ends were cut back, 6 bases at V and 4 bases at J, with 15 bases in the middle. The CDR3 extends over 14 amino acids. CDR1 is ENHRY and CDR2 is SYGVKD in the germline V gene.

The chain uses TRBV6-6 and TRBJ2-2, with 7 bases lining up with TRBD1. The CDR3 is made up of 15 amino acids. Germline V gene lookup returns CDR1 MNHNY and CDR2 SVGAGI (reference sequence). V dropped 7 bases and J dropped 2; count of bases not matched to a gene: 7. CDR3 coding DNA: TGTGCCAGCAACGATGTAGGGGGCAACACCGGGGAGCTGTTTTTT. It translates to CASNDVGGNTGELFF.

V and J are TRBV6-4 and TRBJ2-7; 10 bases agree with TRBD2. Germline loops: CDR1 MRHNA, CDR2 SNTAGT. V trimming: 3 bases; J trimming: 7 bases; junction bases outside the gene matches: 3. The CDR3 length is 13 residues. CDR3 in amino acids: CASSELAGHEQYF. For the CDR3, the DNA is TGTGCCAGCAGTGAACTAGCGGGACATGAGCAGTACTTC.

This clone was counted only a few times. The V call is TRBV6-5, the J call TRBJ2-1; 7 bases match TRBD2. Trimming took 6 bases from V and 1 from J; bases not matched to a gene: 3. In germline, CDR1 is MNHEY, CDR2 SVGAGI. The CDR3 runs 14 residues. The CDR3, as DNA: TGTGCCAGCAGGGGCGGGAGTTCCTACAATGAGCAGTTCTTC. Translation: CASRGGSSYNEQFF.

The chain joins TRBV6-1 to TRBJ1-2, with D possibly matching TRBD1 (5 bases). The germline gives CDR1 MNHNS, CDR2 SASEGT. Trimming left V 1 base short and J 8 bases short, with 14 bases between. The CDR3 runs to 14 residues. The CDR3 DNA is TGTGCCAGCAGTGAAGGGGGGGTTCTGCGCGGCTACACCTTC. Amino acid sequence: CASSEGGVLRGYTF.